The clone carrying this T cell receptor beta chain was detected many times. One end of the junction varies from germline; a read error may be responsible. Construction of the TCR beta libraries employed iRepertoire HTBI primers in conjunction with Arm-PCR of CDR3 regions. TCRdb reprocessed the multiplex PCR reads via MiXCR and lists one record per CDR3 protein. The sample comprises around 450,000 distinct CDR3 sequences, roughly 16% of which are singletons, and 9% to 15% rests with the top ten. The data derive from a study of regulatory T cells in long-lasting Graves disease. Time point here: newly diagnosed GD, antithyroid drugs for less than 3 months. Isolated PBMC RNA provided the starting material for the TCR library. The germline V gene has CDR1 SGHRS and CDR2 YFSETQ. This CDR3 contains 13 residues. The same data also contributed to another study, on T cells in Graves' hyperthyroidism and ophthalmopathy.

The starting material was peripheral blood mononuclear cells (PBMCs), obtained at new diagnosis, from a patient treated with antithyroid drugs. This TCR was sampled from a man aged 35 to 55 with Graves disease. The rearrangement links TRBV5-1 to TRBJ2-7, with 7 bases lining up with TRBD1. CDR3 region: CASSLGTGDEQYF. CDR3 coding DNA: TGTGCCAGCAGCTTAGGAACAGGGGACGAGCAGTACTTC.